This entry features one T cell receptor (beta chain) sequence. This sample was taken from a study of beta chain features in type 1 diabetes. The sequenced template was cDNA made from the entire isolated RNA. Data came from immunoSEQ multiplex PCR; TCRdb stores just in-frame clones and leaves some out. The sample records around 300,000 clones, 11% to 15% being singletons. The length of the CDR3 is 15 residues. CDR1 and CDR2 (germline): MNHEY, SVGAGI. Trimming took off 5 bases at V and 6 bases at J, with 19 bases between the two ends. The sequenced material came from central memory CD4+ T cells from blood. This sequence was found in a man aged 30-40 years in good health. The chain uses TRBV6-5 and TRBJ1-2; possibly TRBD1 for D (5 bases). In DNA form, the CDR3 reads TGTGCCAGCAGTCTCGACAGCAGGGCTTGGGATGGCTACACCTTC. Its translation: CASSLDSRAWDGYTF.